The rows below give T cell receptor beta chains drawn from one sample of a study of cytomegalovirus exposure and HLA in healthy donors. This table comes from immunoSEQ multiplex PCR, and its TCRdb copy is limited to in-frame clones, with some not included. Its listing shows about 110,000 clones. Sequenced input: PBMCs. These TCRs come from a man under 40 in good health and CMV-seronegative. Both conserved end residues are part of each CDR3. The order of the fields is CDR3 DNA, CDR3 protein, J gene, D gene, V gene. The D gene is left open where the match is weak.

cdr3_nt: TGTGCCAGCAGCTCAGGGTTTAGCGGGGGGGCAACAGATACGCAGTATTTT; cdr3_aa: CASSSGFSGGATDTQYF; j_call: TRBJ2-3; d_call: TRBD2; v_call: TRBV9
cdr3_nt: TGTGCCAGTACCGCGACAATCACTTCCTACGAGCAGTACTTC; cdr3_aa: CASTATITSYEQYF; j_call: TRBJ2-7; d_call: NA; v_call: TRBV19
cdr3_nt: TGCGCCAGCAGCTTGGATCCAACAGCTAACTATGGCTACACCTTC; cdr3_aa: CASSLDPTANYGYTF; j_call: TRBJ1-2; d_call: NA; v_call: TRBV5-1
cdr3_nt: TGTGCCAGCAGCAAAGGGGACAGGGCCTACGAGCAGTACTTC; cdr3_aa: CASSKGDRAYEQYF; j_call: TRBJ2-7; d_call: NA; v_call: TRBV21-1
cdr3_nt: TGTGCCAGCAGCGTAAGACAGCGAACCTACGAGCAGTACTTC; cdr3_aa: CASSVRQRTYEQYF; j_call: TRBJ2-7; d_call: NA; v_call: TRBV7-9
cdr3_nt: TGTGCCAGCAGTGAAAGCACAGACGCTAACTATGGCTACACCTTC; cdr3_aa: CASSESTDANYGYTF; j_call: TRBJ1-2; d_call: NA; v_call: TRBV2
cdr3_nt: TGCGCCAGCACCTATCTTGCCTGGACAGGGGCGACGTTAGAGGAAAAACTGTTTTTT; cdr3_aa: CASTYLAWTGATLEEKLFF; j_call: TRBJ1-4; d_call: TRBD1; v_call: TRBV4-1
cdr3_nt: TGTGCCACCAGCAGAGGGGCCGCCAGTCACTACCAAGAGACCCAGTACTTC; cdr3_aa: CATSRGAASHYQETQYF; j_call: TRBJ2-5; d_call: NA; v_call: TRBV15
cdr3_nt: TGTGCCACCAGCAGACCCCCCGACGGGGGGAGGAACACTGAAGCTTTCTTT; cdr3_aa: CATSRPPDGGRNTEAFF; j_call: TRBJ1-1; d_call: NA; v_call: TRBV15
cdr3_nt: TGTGCCAGCAGCCAAGATCGGCTAGTCCAAGAGACCCAGTACTTC; cdr3_aa: CASSQDRLVQETQYF; j_call: TRBJ2-5; d_call: NA; v_call: TRBV4-2